The 11 T cell receptor beta chains below were found in one sample sequenced in a study of T cell changes during pregnancy in multiple sclerosis. TCRdb's copy holds only in-frame clones and misses some; the assay was immunoSEQ multiplex PCR. The sample lists 38,000 or so clones, around 91% occurring once. Source: CD4+ T cells from peripheral blood mononuclear cells, taken in the second trimester of pregnancy. These receptors were taken from a female donor with multiple sclerosis, enrolled in a pregnancy study.

The rearrangement uses TRBV6-1 and TRBJ2-7; possible D gene TRBD1, 6 bases. V was cut by 3 bases and J by 7 bases, with 16 bases left in between. From germline, CDR1 is MNHNS and CDR2 SASEGT. This CDR3 region has 14 residues. CDR3 region: CASSEPQWGREQYF. The CDR3 DNA sequence: TGTGCCAGCAGTGAGCCTCAATGGGGGCGAGAGCAGTACTTC.

This rearrangement joins TRBV11-3 to TRBJ1-1; 10 bases map to TRBD1. Germline V gene lookup returns CDR1 SGHNT and CDR2 YENEEA. This CDR3 contains 14 residues. The V and J ends lost 5 bases and 6 bases, in that order; junction bases with no gene match: 6. CDR3 sequence: CASSRGTGVSEAFF. The CDR3 DNA reads TGTGCCAGCAGCCGGGGGACAGGGGTATCTGAAGCTTTCTTT.

The chain combines TRBV28 with TRBJ2-7; 10 nucleotides agree with TRBD2. The germline CDR1 and CDR2 sequences are MDHEN and SYDVKM. The J segment lost 4 bases and the V segment lost 2 bases, leaving 5 bases of the junction unmatched. This CDR3 region has 15 residues. CDR3 sequence (DNA): TGTGCCAGCAGTTTACGGGCTAGCGGGAGTTACGAGCAGTACTTC. Translating it yields CASSLRASGSYEQYF.

The CDR3 DNA reads TGTGCCAGCAGTTTCGCGGGGGCCCTAAACTACGAGCAGTACTTC. This gives the protein CASSFAGALNYEQYF. The chain couples TRBV28 to TRBJ2-7, with a tentative D call TRBD2 (7 bases). The CDR3 is 15 residues long. V lost 3 bases and J lost 3, with 15 bases in between. Germline V lookup: CDR1 MDHEN, CDR2 SYDVKM.

V usage is TRBV6-5 and J usage is TRBJ2-1; 11 bases fit TRBD1. This CDR3 is built from 15 residues. Looked up from germline, CDR1 is MNHEY and CDR2 is SVGAGI. Trimming took 5 bases from V and 6 from J; bases not matched to a gene: 6. The DNA of the CDR3 is TGTGCCAGCAGTCGGGACAGGGGGATGGGCAATGAGCAGTTCTTC. Amino acids: CASSRDRGMGNEQFF.

This rearrangement joins TRBV19 to TRBJ1-4; 8 bases are shared with TRBD1. Germline CDR1 reads LNHDA; CDR2 reads SQIVND (reference sequence). The CDR3 length is 16 residues. Trimming removed 0 bases from V and 7 bases from J; junction bases left unmatched: 7. The CDR3 coding sequence is TGTGCCAGTAGTATAGACCGGACAGGGTCCACTGAAAAACTGTTTTTT. Its translation: CASSIDRTGSTEKLFF.

The chain uses TRBV25-1 and TRBJ2-7; TRBD1 agrees at 11 bases. V shed 6 bases, J shed 5 bases, and the junction held 3 bases outside the gene matches. The CDR3 has 13 residues. The V gene's germline CDR1 is MGHDK and CDR2 SYGVNS. CDR3 sequence: CASRGQGGHEQYF. In nucleotides, the CDR3 is TGTGCCAGCAGGGGACAGGGGGGACACGAGCAGTACTTC.

This sequence joins TRBV19 and TRBJ1-1; 7 nucleotides match TRBD1. The germline V gene encodes CDR1 LNHDA and CDR2 SQIVND (reference sequence). The CDR3 totals 15 residues. V shed 1 base and J 4 bases; nucleotides not matched to a gene: 6. CDR3 sequence: CASSIGGTGATEAFF. The CDR3 DNA sequence: TGTGCCAGTAGTATAGGAGGCACAGGGGCCACTGAAGCTTTCTTT.

The chain has TRBV9 and TRBJ2-1; 11 nucleotides align to TRBD2. Trimming at V came to 0 bases and at J to 9 bases, leaving 5 bases not matched to a gene. This CDR3 comprises 15 residues. Germline V gene lookup returns CDR1 SGDLS and CDR2 YYNGEE. As DNA, the CDR3 is TGTGCCAGCAGCGTAGGACTAGCGGGAAGCAGTGAGCAGTTCTTC. The encoded protein is CASSVGLAGSSEQFF.

The rearrangement links TRBV2 to TRBJ2-7, with D perhaps TRBD1 (5 bases). The V end lost 1 base, the J end lost 0 bases, and 22 bases lay between the germline ends. The CDR3 runs 19 residues. Germline V gives CDR1 SNHLY, CDR2 FYNNEI. The CDR3: CASSEDPARVLWSSYEQYF. The CDR3 DNA reads TGTGCCAGCAGTGAAGATCCCGCCAGGGTGCTTTGGAGCTCCTACGAGCAGTACTTC. Looking up the rest from reference TRBV2 and TRBJ2-7 gives the full variable domain: EPEVTQTPSHQVTQMGQEVILRCVPISNHLYFYWYRQILGQKVEFLVSFYNNEISEKSEIFDDQFSVERPDGSNFTLKIRSTKLEDSAMYFCASSEDPARVLWSSYEQYFGPGTRLTVT.

The CDR3 loop is CASRVYGFGTSDYNEQFF. As DNA, the CDR3 is TGTGCCAGCAGAGTTTATGGGTTTGGGACTAGCGACTACAATGAGCAGTTCTTC. The rearrangement links TRBV28 to TRBJ2-1; 10 bases line up with TRBD2. Germline lookup yields CDR1 MDHEN and CDR2 SYDVKM. The J segment lost 3 bases and the V segment lost 6 bases, leaving 14 bases of the junction unmatched. The CDR3 is 18 residues long.